This TCR beta chain emerged from a study of cytomegalovirus exposure and HLA in healthy donors. PCR amplification relied on 60 Vbeta primers (plus 13 Jbeta primers). Only in-frame clones appear in the TCRdb table, and some are missing; sequencing was by immunoSEQ multiplex PCR. The sample shows 150,000 to 200,000 clones, roughly 85% of them seen only once. CDR3 size: 16 residues. J lost 3 bases, V lost 1 base, and 7 bases had no gene match. Germline V gives CDR1 LNHNV, CDR2 YYDKDF (reference sequence). In this sample, this clone turned up once. Its antigen is as yet unknown. Study conclusions and caveats: Excluded were some V segments that proved indistinguishable, including TRBV6-2 and TRBV6-3.

This clonotype originated in a woman between 50 and 59 years old in good health and CMV-seronegative. This chain joins TRBV15 and TRBJ2-3, with 7 bases that match TRBD2. What was sequenced was PBMCs. CDR3 in amino acids: CATSRALREQTDTQYF. The CDR3 DNA reads TGTGCCACCAGCAGAGCACTGCGGGAGCAGACAGATACGCAGTATTTT.